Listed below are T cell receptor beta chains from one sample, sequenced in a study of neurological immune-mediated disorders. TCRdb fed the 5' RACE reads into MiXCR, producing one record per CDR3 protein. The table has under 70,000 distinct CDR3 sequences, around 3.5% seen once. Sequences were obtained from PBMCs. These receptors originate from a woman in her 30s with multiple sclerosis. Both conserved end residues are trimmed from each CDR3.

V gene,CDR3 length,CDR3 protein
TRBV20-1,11,SAGQTGDQPQH
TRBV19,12,ASSNRGSMDTQY
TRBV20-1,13,SARASDRGSYEQY
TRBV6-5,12,ASSRGQGGASEY
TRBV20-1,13,SAHPQQAGQETQY
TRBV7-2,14,ASRTDRGLVGGELF
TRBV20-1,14,SAATSGGLRSDTQY
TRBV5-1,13,ASSLGLAGSNEQF
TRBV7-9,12,ASSTPSAFEKLF
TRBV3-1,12,ASSTGSESQPQH
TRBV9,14,ASSSIPSGGAEEQY
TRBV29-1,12,SVKIGGERAEAF
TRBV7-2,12,ASSLARQGYEQY
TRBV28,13,ASSLYNVGTQEQY
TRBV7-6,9,ASSLEGVQF
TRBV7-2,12,ASSLRQGRNEQY
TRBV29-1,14,SVLWCRRKSNQPQH
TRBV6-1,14,ASSEAQGVGSYEQY
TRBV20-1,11,SAGTFSGNEQF
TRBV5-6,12,ASSYGPTNQPQN
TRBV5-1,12,ASSLDKGTQKLF
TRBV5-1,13,ASSLADPSTDTQY
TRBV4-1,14,ASSQVTGDSKETQY
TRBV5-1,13,ASSLVSASSEKLF
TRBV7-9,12,ASSFTTVSETQY
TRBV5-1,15,ASSLGDRAPLNYGYT
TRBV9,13,ASSVASGAWNEQY
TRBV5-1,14,ASSLGSGGWTDTQY
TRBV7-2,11,ASSQRLLGEQF
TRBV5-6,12,ASSSLRGSYEQY
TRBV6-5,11,ASIPGLNTEAF
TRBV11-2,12,ASGGGLNTGELF
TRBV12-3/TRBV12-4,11,ASRDRGNTEAF
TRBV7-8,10,ASSLALGPQY
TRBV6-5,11,ASSYMGNYGYT
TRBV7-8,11,ASSDTVVYEQY
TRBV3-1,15,ASSQGGSGVSTDTQY
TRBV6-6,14,ASSYRPWGGQETQY
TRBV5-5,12,ASSFTGGNEKLF
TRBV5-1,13,ASSSGLAGTDTQY
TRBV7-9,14,ASGPDRVSPWNEQF
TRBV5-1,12,ASSSRSPVGEQY
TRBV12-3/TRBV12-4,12,ASTLGLATDTQY
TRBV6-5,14,ASSYSGAGVGNIQY
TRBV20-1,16,SAPYLLAGVSTTGELF
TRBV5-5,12,ASSLEGQSDTQY
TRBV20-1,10,SASYTVYGYT
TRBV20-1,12,SASGLAGFYEQY
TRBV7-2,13,ASSPGTGTNQPQN
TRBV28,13,ASRPPGLVYETQY
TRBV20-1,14,SASGQGARSSYEQY
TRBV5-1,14,ASSLEGARAWETQY
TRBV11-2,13,ASTSAASSGNTIY
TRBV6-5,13,ASSYSWLSYNEQF
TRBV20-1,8,SARGETQY
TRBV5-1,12,ASSTGKGSQEQY
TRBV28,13,ASSLRTGRVTEAF